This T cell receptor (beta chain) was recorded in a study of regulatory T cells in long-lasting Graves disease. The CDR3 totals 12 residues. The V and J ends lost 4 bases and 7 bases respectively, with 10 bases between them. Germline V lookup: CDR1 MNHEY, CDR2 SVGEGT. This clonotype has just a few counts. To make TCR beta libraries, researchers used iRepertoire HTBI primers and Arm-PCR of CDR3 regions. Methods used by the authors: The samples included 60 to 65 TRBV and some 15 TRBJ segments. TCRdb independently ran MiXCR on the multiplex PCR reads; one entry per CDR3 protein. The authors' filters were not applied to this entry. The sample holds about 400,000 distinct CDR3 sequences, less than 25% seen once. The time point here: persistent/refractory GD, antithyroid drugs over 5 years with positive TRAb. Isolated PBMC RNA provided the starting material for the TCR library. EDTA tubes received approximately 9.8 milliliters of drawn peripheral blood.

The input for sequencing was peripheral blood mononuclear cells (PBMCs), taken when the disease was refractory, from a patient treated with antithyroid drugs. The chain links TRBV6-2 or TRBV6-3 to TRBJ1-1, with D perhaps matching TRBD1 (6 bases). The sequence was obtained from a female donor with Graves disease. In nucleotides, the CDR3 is TGTGCCAGCAGTTTACAGGGAAATGAAGCTTTCTTT. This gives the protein CASSLQGNEAFF.